This is a list of T cell receptor beta chains from one sample in a study of tumor-infiltrating lymphocytes in primary liver carcinoma. In TCRdb, the multiplex PCR reads were re-called with MiXCR into one record per CDR3 protein. Among 300,000 to 350,000 distinct CDR3 sequences, less than 70% were seen once, and the ten largest hold about 6%. The specimen was peripheral blood. These receptors came from a man aged 35-49 years with primary liver carcinoma and hepatitis B virus infection. Each CDR3 is given with its conserved first and last residue. The order of the fields is D gene, J gene, clone size, V gene, CDR3 protein, CDR3 DNA. A D gene is named only where the DNA matches it firmly. For some rows the clone size is stated as once, few or many, or as a class when expanded; others skip it.

TRBD1 | TRBJ2-7 | many | TRBV11-1 | CASSGTGTYEQYF | TGTGCCAGCTCCGGGACAGGGACCTACGAGCAGTACTTC
NA | TRBJ1-1 | NA | TRBV10-3 | CASGIEANTEAFF | TGTGCCTCCGGGATAGAGGCGAACACTGAAGCTTTCTTT
TRBD1 | TRBJ1-2 | NA | TRBV11-2 | CANSPFTEGQGKIGYTF | TGTGCCAACAGCCCCTTCACCGAGGGACAGGGGAAAATTGGCTACACCTTC
TRBD2 | TRBJ2-1 | NA | TRBV12-3/TRBV12-4 | CASSLAGGPYNEHFF | TGTGCCAGCAGCCTAGCGGGAGGGCCCTACAATGAGCACTTCTTC
NA | TRBJ2-1 | NA | TRBV11-2 | CANSQGADEQFF | TGTGCCAACAGCCAAGGGGCTGATGAGCAGTTCTTC
NA | TRBJ2-1 | NA | TRBV30 | CAWSRNNEKFF | TGTGCCTGGAGCAGAAACAATGAGAAGTTCTTC
NA | TRBJ2-7 | NA | TRBV6-2/TRBV6-3 | CASSYNRVSYEQYF | TGTGCCAGCAGTTACAACAGGGTCAGTTACGAGCAGTACTTC
NA | TRBJ2-7 | once | TRBV7-9 | CVSSPRATYEQYF | TGTGTCAGCAGCCCCCGTGCTACCTACGAGCAGTACTTC
TRBD2 | TRBJ2-7 | NA | TRBV6-2/TRBV6-3 | CASSYSTSARSYEQYF | TGTGCCAGCAGTTACTCAACTAGCGCCAGATCCTACGAGCAGTACTTC
NA | TRBJ2-7 | NA | TRBV5-1 | CASSLGQHEQYF | TGCGCCAGCAGCTTGGGGCAGCACGAGCAGTACTTC
NA | TRBJ2-1 | many | TRBV6-5 | CASSYLGTPTNEQFF | TGTGCCAGCAGTTATCTTGGGACACCGACCAATGAGCAGTTCTTC
NA | TRBJ2-1 | NA | TRBV5-1 | CASSLAPGSHNEQFF | TGCGCCAGCAGCTTGGCCCCAGGGTCCCACAATGAGCAGTTCTTC
NA | TRBJ2-2 | few | TRBV5-4 | CASSLAGLETGELFF | TGTGCCAGCAGCTTGGCCGGTTTAGAGACCGGGGAGCTGTTTTTT
NA | TRBJ2-3 | NA | TRBV7-9 | CASSLAEIMTDAQYF | TGTGCCAGCAGCTTAGCCGAGATCATGACAGATGCGCAGTATTTT
NA | TRBJ2-7 | few | TRBV6-5 | CASSYSRGPYEQYF | TGTGCCAGCAGTTACTCGAGAGGCCCCTACGAGCAGTACTTC
NA | TRBJ2-2 | NA | TRBV25-1 | CASSEPGLDTEELFF | TGTGCCAGCAGTGAACCAGGGCTCGACACCGAGGAGCTGTTTTTT
TRBD2 | TRBJ2-3 | NA | TRBV6-5 | CASSYMVSGSSDTQYF | TGTGCCAGCAGTTACATGGTTAGCGGGAGCTCAGATACGCAGTATTTT
NA | TRBJ1-2 | NA | TRBV5-5 | CASSLVLGDYGYTF | TGTGCCAGCAGCTTGGTACTGGGGGACTATGGCTACACCTTC
NA | TRBJ2-5 | NA | TRBV11-2 | CASNLSGGQETKYF | TGTGCCAGCAACTTAAGCGGTGGGCAAGAGACCAAGTACTTC
TRBD1 | TRBJ2-5 | few | TRBV6-5 | CASSYGTGVVETQYF | TGTGCCAGCAGTTACGGGACAGGGGTCGTGGAGACCCAGTACTTC
TRBD1 | TRBJ2-7 | many | TRBV11-2 | CASSLTDRGTSYEQYF | TGTGCCAGCAGCCTGACGGACAGGGGGACTTCCTACGAGCAGTACTTC
NA | TRBJ2-1 | NA | TRBV5-4 | CASSVVAILDNEQFF | TGTGCCAGCAGCGTGGTAGCTATTCTGGACAATGAGCAGTTCTTC
NA | TRBJ2-1 | NA | TRBV5-5 | CACSWTGRLAVSSYNEQFF | TGTGCCTGCAGCTGGACAGGGCGGCTAGCGGTCAGCTCCTACAATGAGCAGTTCTTC
TRBD1 | TRBJ2-5 | few | TRBV5-1 | CASSGQGETQYF | TGCGCCAGCAGCGGACAGGGGGAGACCCAGTACTTC
NA | TRBJ1-6 | once | TRBV6-5 | CASSYNRESYNSPLHF | TGTGCCAGCAGTTACAACAGGGAGTCCTATAATTCACCCCTCCACTTT
TRBD1 | TRBJ1-2 | NA | TRBV19 | CASTPDRDYGYTF | TGTGCCAGTACCCCGGACAGGGACTATGGCTACACCTTC
TRBD1 | TRBJ2-6 | many | TRBV12-5 | CASGLGQGNSGANVLTF | TGTGCTAGTGGTTTGGGACAGGGCAACTCTGGGGCCAACGTCCTGACTTTC
TRBD1 | TRBJ1-5 | NA | TRBV28 | CVSSLWGQGLSNQPQHF | TGTGTCAGCAGTTTATGGGGACAGGGTCTCAGCAATCAGCCCCAGCATTTT
TRBD2 | TRBJ2-1 | NA | TRBV11-2 | CASSSGTRNEHLF | TGTGCCAGCAGCTCCGGGACTAGGAATGAGCATCTCTTC
NA | TRBJ1-1 | many | TRBV14 | CASSQVLGAAFF | TGTGCCAGCAGCCAAGTTCTCGGGGCCGCTTTCTTT
NA | TRBJ1-1 | NA | TRBV5-6 | CASSLYRGSEAFF | TGTGCCAGCAGCTTGTACCGGGGTTCTGAAGCTTTCTTT
NA | TRBJ2-1 | few | TRBV5-1 | CASSHPPGQVDNEQFF | TGCGCCAGCAGCCACCCCCCGGGGCAGGTCGACAATGAGCAGTTCTTC
TRBD2 | TRBJ2-1 | NA | TRBV11-1 | CASSLYRTAGGSYNEQFF | TGTGCCAGCAGCTTATACCGCACCGCGGGAGGGTCCTACAATGAGCAATTCTTC
NA | TRBJ1-5 | many | TRBV6-5 | CASSYGADSNQPQHF | TGTGCCAGCAGTTACGGCGCCGATAGCAATCAGCCCCAGCATTTT
NA | TRBJ2-1 | NA | TRBV11-1 | CASRAGASRNEQFF | TGTGCCAGCAGAGCCGGGGCTAGCCGAAATGAACAGTTCTTC
NA | TRBJ2-5 | few | TRBV5-4 | CASSLGGAVGETQYF | TGTGCCAGCAGCTTGGGGGGCGCTGTAGGAGAGACCCAGTACTTC
NA | TRBJ2-7 | NA | TRBV7-9 | CASSPVGGSSYEQYF | TGTGCCAGCAGCCCCGTGGGGGGTAGCTCATACGAGCAGTACTTC
NA | TRBJ1-1 | NA | TRBV11-2 | CANSSDGLGASNTEAFF | TGTGCCAACAGCTCAGATGGACTCGGGGCCTCGAACACTGAAGCTTTCTTT
TRBD1 | TRBJ1-2 | NA | TRBV11-1 | CASNHGQDYDYTF | TGTGCCAGCAACCACGGACAGGACTATGACTACACCTTC
NA | TRBJ2-5 | few | TRBV7-8 | CASSKSIVPGINSETQYF | TGTGCCAGCAGCAAGAGTATCGTCCCGGGGATCAATTCAGAGACCCAGTACTTC
TRBD1 | TRBJ2-6 | NA | TRBV5-5 | CAGSLWTGPAGAKVLTF | TGTGCCGGCAGCTTATGGACAGGGCCTGCTGGGGCCAAGGTCCTGACTTTC
TRBD1 | TRBJ1-1 | many | TRBV6-2/TRBV6-3 | CASSYGQGWETEAFF | TGTGCCAGCAGTTACGGACAGGGATGGGAAACTGAAGCTTTCTTT
NA | TRBJ2-3 | NA | TRBV11-2 | CANSSPRVPMQYF | TGTGCCAACAGCTCACCTCGGGTTCCTATGCAGTATTTT
NA | TRBJ1-2 | many | TRBV6-6 | CASSYSRQEGYTF | TGTGCCAGCAGTTACTCGAGGCAGGAGGGCTACACCTTC
NA | TRBJ2-7 | NA | TRBV6-6 | CASCYNLAYEQYF | TGTGCCAGCTGTTATAACTTGGCCTACGAGCAGTACTTC
TRBD2 | TRBJ2-1 | NA | TRBV11-2 | CASSGDWTRNNEQFF | TGCGCCAGCAGCGGTGATTGGACTAGAAACAATGAGCAGTTCTTC
NA | TRBJ2-1 | many | TRBV29-1 | CSVVLWRNEQFF | TGCAGCGTTGTCTTGTGGCGAAATGAGCAGTTCTTC
NA | TRBJ1-4 | NA | TRBV5-5 | CASTSLVTGKMEKLVF | TGTGCCAGCACCAGCTTGGTAACAGGGAAAATGGAAAAACTGGTTTTT
TRBD1 | TRBJ2-1 | NA | TRBV6-6 | CASSYSDRDSAYSEQFF | TGTGCCAGCAGTTACTCTGATCGGGACAGCGCCTACAGTGAGCAGTTCTTC
TRBD2 | TRBJ2-3 | many | TRBV29-1 | CSVKAGAGDTQYF | TGCAGTGTTAAAGCGGGAGCCGGAGATACGCAGTATTTT
NA | TRBJ1-5 | many | TRBV29-1 | CSVVEPGQPQHF | TGCAGCGTTGTGGAGCCGGGTCAGCCCCAGCATTTT
TRBD1 | TRBJ2-1 | NA | TRBV28 | CASSRQGLFNEQFF | TGTGCCAGCAGCCGACAGGGTCTCTTCAATGAGCAGTTCTTC
NA | TRBJ2-7 | NA | TRBV11-2 | CASSLVRTAYSYELYF | TGTGCCAGCAGCTTAGTGCGGACAGCTTACTCCTACGAGCTGTATTTC